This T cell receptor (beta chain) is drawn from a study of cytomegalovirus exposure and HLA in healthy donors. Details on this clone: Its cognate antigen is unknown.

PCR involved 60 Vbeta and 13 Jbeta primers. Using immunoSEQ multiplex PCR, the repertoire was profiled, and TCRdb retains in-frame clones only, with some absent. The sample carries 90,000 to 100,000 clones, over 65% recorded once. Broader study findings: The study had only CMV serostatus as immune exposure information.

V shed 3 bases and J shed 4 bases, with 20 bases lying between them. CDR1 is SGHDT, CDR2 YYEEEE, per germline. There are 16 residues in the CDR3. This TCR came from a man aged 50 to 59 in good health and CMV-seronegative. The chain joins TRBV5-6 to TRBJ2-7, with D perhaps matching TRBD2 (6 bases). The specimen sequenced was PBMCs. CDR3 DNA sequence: TGTGCCAGCAGCTCGGGGGAGAGACTAACATTGTACGAGCAGTACTTC. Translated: CASSSGERLTLYEQYF.